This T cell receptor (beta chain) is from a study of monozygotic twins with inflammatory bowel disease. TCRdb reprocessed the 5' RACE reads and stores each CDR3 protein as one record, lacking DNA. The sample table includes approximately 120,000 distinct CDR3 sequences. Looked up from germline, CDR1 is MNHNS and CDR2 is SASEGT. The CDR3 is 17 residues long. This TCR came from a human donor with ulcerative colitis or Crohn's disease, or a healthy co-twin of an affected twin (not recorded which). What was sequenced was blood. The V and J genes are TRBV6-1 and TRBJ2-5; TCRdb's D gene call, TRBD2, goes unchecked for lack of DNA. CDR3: CASSEEGRNWYQETQYF.